This TCR beta chain is drawn from a study of cytomegalovirus exposure and HLA in healthy donors. Background on the study: Caucasian-associated ancestry cluster membership applied to approximately 84% of 398 genotyped donors.

The V and J ends lost 1 base and 2 bases respectively, with 11 bases between them. The germline CDR1 and CDR2 sequences are SEHNR and FQNEAQ (reference sequence). CDR3 length: 15 amino acids. Primers for the PCR totalled 60 Vbeta and 13 Jbeta. Some clones are missing from TCRdb's copy, which holds only in-frame ones; the method was immunoSEQ multiplex PCR. The sample consists of 120,000 or so clones, 80% of them appearing once. Concerning this clone itself: As yet, its antigen is unknown.

Whole-study results and caveats: Previously analyzed data showed that most TCR beta V segments were productive at a frequency of about 87% or about 30%.

This sequence joins TRBV7-9 and TRBJ1-1; D is possibly TRBD1 (5 bases). The clonotype originates from a man between 40 and 49 years old in good health and CMV-seronegative. Sequencing input: PBMCs. This CDR3 reads CASSLETGYNTEAFF. DNA for the CDR3: TGTGCCAGCAGCTTAGAAACAGGCTATAACACTGAAGCTTTCTTT.